Each of the 20 T cell receptor beta chains below was sequenced from the same sample in a study of T cell responses to AZD1222 COVID-19 vaccine. TCRdb's table, derived via immunoSEQ multiplex PCR, lists solely in-frame clones and lacks some. The repertoire holds roughly 120,000 clones, with 80% to 90% as singletons. This sample comprised peripheral blood, obtained on day 0 of AZD1222 vaccination. Every receptor here comes from an adult in good health.

This clone showed up just once. The CDR3 DNA reads as TGTGCCAGCAGTGAATCGAGCGGGGTGTCCACAGATACGCAGTATTTT. It is translated as CASSESSGVSTDTQYF. The chain couples TRBV2 to TRBJ2-3, with TRBD2 matching over 7 bases. This CDR3 contains 16 residues. CDR1 is SNHLY, CDR2 FYNNEI, per germline. The V and J ends lost 2 bases and 2 bases, in that order; junction bases with no gene match: 7.

The chain is built from TRBV4-1 and TRBJ2-3; 15 nucleotides match TRBD2. The CDR3 contains 17 residues. The junction had 6 bases not matched to a gene; V was cut back by 4 bases and J by 4 bases. Germline V lookup: CDR1 MGHRA, CDR2 YSYEKL. The CDR3 nucleotides read TGCGCCAGCAGCCTACGGACTAGCGGGGGGGCGCCAGATACGCAGTATTTT. Protein sequence: CASSLRTSGGAPDTQYF.

The V gene is TRBV7-9, the J gene TRBJ2-7; no reliable D call. The V gene lost 5 bases and the J gene lost 3 bases, with 14 bases spanning the gap. In germline, CDR1 is SEHNR, CDR2 FQNEAQ (reference sequence). There are 14 residues in the CDR3. The DNA for the CDR3 is TGTGCCAGCAGCCCCACAGTGACCCACTACGAGCAGTACTTC. The encoded protein is CASSPTVTHYEQYF.

The J gene is TRBJ2-2, the V gene TRBV5-8; D possibly corresponds to TRBD1 (6 bases). The CDR3 totals 17 residues. Germline loops: CDR1 SGHTS, CDR2 YDEGEE. Between the trimmed V and J ends, which lost 2 bases and 4 bases, there was a span of 18 bases. The CDR3 protein is CASSLPTSTGITGELFF. The CDR3 DNA reads as TGTGCCAGCAGCTTACCAACCTCAACAGGGATCACCGGGGAGCTGTTTTTT.

The chain uses TRBV6-6 and TRBJ2-7; D is undetermined. V was clipped by 0 bases and J by 3 bases, with 9 bases between them. Germline CDR1 MNHNY, CDR2 SVGAGI (reference sequence). The CDR3 loop spans 14 amino acids. The CDR3 loop reads CASSYSTPGYEQYF. The CDR3 nucleotides read TGTGCCAGCAGTTACTCGACACCAGGCTACGAGCAGTACTTC.

This sequence joins TRBV6-2 or TRBV6-3 and TRBJ1-4; a weak D match, TRBD1 (6 bases). Deletions cut 5 bases from V and 4 bases from J, with 17 bases between. The CDR3 is made up of 16 amino acids. CDR1 is MNHEY, CDR2 SVGEGT, per germline. For the CDR3, the DNA is TGTGCCAGCAGTGGAGGAAGACAGGAGATTAATGAAAAACTGTTTTTT. Amino acids: CASSGGRQEINEKLFF.

The chain joins TRBV6-2 or TRBV6-3 to TRBJ2-7; D not certain. Germline-derived CDR1 and CDR2 are MNHEY and SVGEGT. CDR3 length: 21 residues. Trimming removed 2 bases from V and 0 bases from J, with 29 bases in between. The CDR3 coding sequence is TGTGCCAGCAGTTACGCCGGGTGGGGTACGGTTGGCGATCCAAGCTCCTACGAGCAGTACTTC. Translated, it gives CASSYAGWGTVGDPSSYEQYF.

The chain combines TRBV5-1 with TRBJ2-4; D is possibly TRBD2 (7 bases). The germline CDR1 and CDR2 sequences are SGHRS and YFSETQ. Trimming pared 4 bases from V and 1 base from J, leaving 12 bases between. The CDR3 has 15 amino acids. The CDR3 is CASSGGREAKNIQYF. The CDR3 bases are TGCGCCAGCAGCGGGGGGCGGGAGGCCAAAAACATTCAGTACTTC. Together with reference TRBV5-1 and TRBJ2-4, the CDR3 gives the full variable domain: KAGVTQTPRYLIKTRGQQVTLSCSPISGHRSVSWYQQTPGQGLQFLFEYFSETQRNKGNFPGRFSGRQFSNSRSEMNVSTLELGDSALYLCASSGGREAKNIQYFGAGTRLSVL.

The rearrangement joins TRBV9 to TRBJ2-1, with TRBD1 as a possible D gene (5 bases). V lost 6 bases and J 0 bases, leaving 16 bases between the germline ends. The germline CDR1 and CDR2 sequences are SGDLS and YYNGEE. The CDR3 contains 16 residues. The CDR3 nucleotides are TGTGCCAGCAACATAGACGACAGCCTCTCCTACAATGAGCAGTTCTTC. Amino acids: CASNIDDSLSYNEQFF.

The chain couples TRBV7-2 to TRBJ2-2; D remains unclear. The CDR3 sequence is 13 residues long. Trimming took off 7 bases at V and 5 bases at J, with 11 bases between the two ends. CDR1 is SGHTA, CDR2 FQGNSA, per germline. The CDR3: CASTPIRTGELFF. The DNA of the CDR3 is TGTGCCAGCACCCCCATTCGTACCGGGGAGCTGTTTTTT.

The chain couples TRBV5-4 to TRBJ1-4; 8 nucleotides align to TRBD1. Germline V CDR1 and CDR2: SGHNT, YYREEE (reference sequence). With 0 bases clipped from V and 8 bases from J, the junction kept 12 bases outside the gene matches. CDR3 length: 17 residues. The CDR3 loop reads CASSLGVGQVRWEKLFF. In nucleotides, the CDR3 is TGTGCCAGCAGCTTGGGAGTGGGACAGGTAAGGTGGGAAAAACTGTTTTTT.

The chain carries TRBV5-1 and TRBJ1-5; unclear D gene. The CDR3 has 14 amino acids. V lost 0 bases and J 3 bases, leaving 7 bases between the germline ends. Germline V CDR1 and CDR2: SGHRS, YFSETQ. The CDR3 protein is CASSLGGFNQPQHF. Here the CDR3 DNA reads TGCGCCAGCAGCTTGGGAGGGTTCAATCAGCCCCAGCATTTT. The whole variable domain, remainder taken from reference TRBV5-1 and TRBJ1-5, is KAGVTQTPRYLIKTRGQQVTLSCSPISGHRSVSWYQQTPGQGLQFLFEYFSETQRNKGNFPGRFSGRQFSNSRSEMNVSTLELGDSALYLCASSLGGFNQPQHFGDGTRLSIL.

The V and J genes are TRBV19 and TRBJ2-3; D is perhaps TRBD1 (6 bases). The length of the CDR3 is 14 residues. Germline V gene lookup returns CDR1 LNHDA and CDR2 SQIVND (reference sequence). V lost 7 bases to trimming and J lost 0 bases, with 11 bases between them. Here the CDR3 reads CASNTGISTDTQYF. The CDR3 DNA reads TGTGCCAGTAATACAGGGATTAGCACAGATACGCAGTATTTT.

V is TRBV14 and J is TRBJ1-1; a weak D match, TRBD1 (6 bases). Trimming removed 0 bases at V and 6 bases at J, with 8 bases between. CDR1 SGHDN and CDR2 FVKESK come from the germline V gene. The CDR3 totals 13 residues. In DNA form, the CDR3 reads TGTGCCAGCAGCCAAGATGGGGGGCCTGAAGCTTTCTTT. Translation: CASSQDGGPEAFF.

The rearrangement links TRBV6-2 or TRBV6-3 to TRBJ1-5; D is uncertain. Trimming removed 2 bases from V and 0 bases from J, with 11 bases in between. The CDR3 totals 16 residues. Germline assignment: CDR1 MNHEY and CDR2 SVGEGT. The CDR3, as DNA: TGTGCCAGCAGTTACAGTCAGAAGTATAGCAATCAGCCCCAGCATTTT. It encodes CASSYSQKYSNQPQHF.

The chain is built from TRBV24-1 and TRBJ1-1; 7 bases agree with TRBD1. This CDR3 is built from 18 residues. V was clipped by 4 bases and J by 2 bases; unmatched bases: 15. Germline CDR1 and CDR2: KGHDR and SFDVKD. CDR3 amino acids: CATSERHDSGTANTEAFF. CDR3 DNA sequence: TGTGCCACCAGTGAGCGACACGACTCCGGGACAGCAAACACTGAAGCTTTCTTT.

The J gene is TRBJ1-1, the V gene TRBV6-1; D is uncertain. Trimming removed 1 base at V and 0 bases at J, with 3 bases between. The CDR3 loop spans 13 amino acids. Per the germline V gene, CDR1 is MNHNS and CDR2 is SASEGT. CDR3 amino acids: CASSEVMNTEAFF. Written as DNA, the CDR3 is TGTGCCAGCAGTGAAGTGATGAACACTGAAGCTTTCTTT.

The chain has TRBV4-1 and TRBJ2-7, with D unresolved. The CDR3 covers 13 residues. The germline V gene has CDR1 MGHRA and CDR2 YSYEKL. The ends were cut back, 0 bases at V and 2 bases at J, with 5 bases in the middle. The CDR3 is CASSQEGAYEQYF. The CDR3 DNA is TGCGCCAGCAGCCAAGAAGGCGCCTACGAGCAGTACTTC.

V is TRBV5-1 and J is TRBJ2-1, with 7 bases that match TRBD2. Unmatched junction bases numbered 12, after V lost 3 bases and J lost 6 bases. The V gene's germline CDR1 is SGHRS and CDR2 YFSETQ. CDR3 length equals 16 residues. This CDR3 reads CASSSPAGDLGNEQFF. CDR3 coding DNA: TGCGCCAGCAGCTCACCGGCGGGAGATTTGGGCAATGAGCAGTTCTTC.

This clone has only a few counts. This sequence joins TRBV28 and TRBJ2-7; D is undetermined. Germline CDR1 MDHEN, CDR2 SYDVKM. CDR3 length: 13 residues. Between the trimmed V and J ends, which lost 6 bases and 3 bases, there was a span of 12 bases. CDR3 DNA: TGTGCCAGCAGCCTTGTAGGGTTCTACGAGCAGTACTTC. It codes for CASSLVGFYEQYF.